The rows below give T cell receptor beta chains drawn from one sample of a study of PD-1 blockade in classical Hodgkin lymphoma. Libraries were prepared by immunoSEQ multiplex PCR; TCRdb keeps only in-frame clonotypes and omits some of them. The profile shows about 46,000 clones, about three quarters of them singletons. The starting material was peripheral blood mononuclear cells (PBMCs), obtained at baseline. Receptors originate from a human donor with classical Hodgkin lymphoma. The CDR3 runs from the conserved cysteine through the conserved F or W. Fields, in order: clone size, D gene, J gene, V gene, CDR3 DNA, CDR3 protein. A D gene is named only where the DNA matches it firmly. Clone size is not always given. Where it is, it says once, few, many or a class for expanded clones.

- - TRBJ1-1 TRBV7-9 TGTGCCAGCAGCTTTGGTTCTCCTCCAACGGCTTTCTTT CASSFGSPPTAFF
- TRBD2 TRBJ2-3 TRBV27 TGTGCCAGCAGTTCGAGACTAGCCGATGATACGCAGTATTTT CASSSRLADDTQYF
- - TRBJ2-1 TRBV28 TGTGCCAGCAGTTTATTTGAGGTACCGTTCTTC CASSLFEVPFF
once TRBD1 TRBJ2-7 TRBV13 TGTGCCAGCAGCATGGGGACAGGGGGAGGCGAGCAGTACTTC CASSMGTGGGEQYF
- - TRBJ2-1 TRBV7-8 TGTGCCAGCAGCTTAGCGCCCCGGGGGTCCTACAATGAGCAGTTCTTC CASSLAPRGSYNEQFF
- - TRBJ2-2 TRBV6-5 TGTGCCAGCAGTTTTAGGGGGGAGCTGTTTTTT CASSFRGELFF
- TRBD2 TRBJ2-1 TRBV7-6 TGTGCCAGCAGCTTGGAGGGACTAGTGGTCTACAATGAGCAGTTCTTC CASSLEGLVVYNEQFF
few - TRBJ2-3 TRBV4-1 TGCGCCAGCAGCCAAGGGGCTAGAGTAGATACGCAGTATTTT CASSQGARVDTQYF
- - TRBJ1-4 TRBV10-3 TGTGCCATCAGTGAGTCGAGTTGGGAAAAACTGTTTTTT CAISESSWEKLFF
- TRBD1 TRBJ1-1 TRBV9 TGTGCCAGCAGCGTGTACCGGGACAGTTCAGCTTTCTTT CASSVYRDSSAFF
- TRBD2 TRBJ2-7 TRBV27 TGTGCCAGCAGTACTCTAGCGGGAGGGACCTACGAGCAGTACTTC CASSTLAGGTYEQYF
few TRBD1 TRBJ2-5 TRBV9 TGTGCCAGCAGCGTAGGGGGCAGGGGGCGTACAGAGACCCAGTACTTC CASSVGGRGRTETQYF
few TRBD1 TRBJ2-3 TRBV5-1 TGCGCCAGCAGCTTGGCCGGGACAGGCTCACCAGATACGCAGTATTTT CASSLAGTGSPDTQYF
- - TRBJ1-6 TRBV6-1 TGTGCCAGCAGTGAAGCAAGGGGGGCACCCCTCCACTTT CASSEARGAPLHF
- TRBD2 TRBJ2-7 TRBV2 TGTGCCAGCAGTGAAGCGAGCGGGGGGACGTACGAGCAGTACTTC CASSEASGGTYEQYF
- TRBD2 TRBJ2-5 TRBV28 TGTGCCAGCAGTCTAGCGGGGGGGTTACAAGAGACCCAGTACTTC CASSLAGGLQETQYF
- - TRBJ2-7 TRBV5-1 TGCGCCAGCAGCTTGGAAAGCCCGTCCGAGCAGTACTTC CASSLESPSEQYF
- TRBD2 TRBJ2-5 TRBV2 TGTGCCAGCAGTGAGGTGACGGGGGGGGAGACCCAGTACTTC CASSEVTGGETQYF